These 20 T cell receptor beta chains originate from one sample sequenced in a study of PD-1 blockade in classical Hodgkin lymphoma. Exposure to brentuximab vedotin varied, and each patient had relapsed following autologous stem cell transplantation. Using immunoSEQ multiplex PCR, the repertoire was profiled, and TCRdb retains in-frame clones only, with some absent. Seen here are around 31,000 clones, about 71% observed once, and the top ten hold 3% to 4%. Material: peripheral blood mononuclear cells (PBMCs), obtained before the second cycle of nivolumab. These receptors all come from a human donor with classical Hodgkin lymphoma.

This clone was seen just once. CDR3 sequence reads: CASSTRGRVDTQYF. For the CDR3, the DNA is TGTGCCAGCAGTACCAGGGGGCGGGTAGATACGCAGTATTTT. The chain employs TRBV6-1 and TRBJ2-3, with 8 nucleotides matching TRBD1. The CDR3 is made up of 14 amino acids. Germline lookup yields CDR1 MNHNS and CDR2 SASEGT. V was pared by 5 bases and J by 5 bases, with 6 bases of the junction left unmatched.

The chain couples TRBV30 to TRBJ1-5; 7 positions agree with TRBD1. The CDR3 sequence is 14 residues long. In germline, CDR1 is GTSNPN, CDR2 SVGIG (reference sequence). J lost 7 bases, V lost 2 bases, and 8 bases had no gene match. The CDR3, as DNA: TGTGCCTGGAGTAGTACAGGGGTGAAACAGCCCCAGCATTTT. Amino acid sequence: CAWSSTGVKQPQHF.

This clone was counted a few times. CDR3 loop: CAWSAGTQEPQHF. DNA of the CDR3: TGTGCCTGGAGTGCCGGAACCCAGGAGCCCCAGCATTTT. The chain carries TRBV30 and TRBJ1-5; D is unclear. Trimming left V 1 base short and J 8 bases short, with 12 bases between. Germline loops: CDR1 GTSNPN, CDR2 SVGIG (reference sequence). This CDR3 spans 13 amino acids.

The V and J genes are TRBV6-6 and TRBJ2-5, with TRBD1 as a possible D gene (6 bases). Germline CDR1 and CDR2: MNHNY and SVGAGI (reference sequence). V was pared by 8 bases and J by 2 bases, with 12 bases between. The CDR3 length is 13 residues. The CDR3 sequence: CASDGTPQETQYF. The CDR3, as DNA: TGTGCCAGCGACGGGACACCTCAAGAGACCCAGTACTTC.

The rearrangement links TRBV27 to TRBJ1-5; tentative D call: TRBD1 (6 bases). The length of the CDR3 is 13 residues. Germline CDR1 is MNHEY and CDR2 is SMNVEV (reference sequence). V gave up 5 bases and J gave up 8 bases, with 13 bases separating them. CDR3 sequence: CASSTGTIEPQHF. CDR3 in DNA: TGTGCCAGCAGTACAGGGACCATCGAGCCCCAGCATTTT.

CDR3 bases: TGTGCCAAATCAGGGAGCCTGAACACTGAAGCTTTCTTT. Protein product: CAKSGSLNTEAFF. This sequence joins TRBV2 and TRBJ1-1, with D possibly TRBD1 on 5 matching bases. Germline V gene lookup returns CDR1 SNHLY and CDR2 FYNNEI. V lost 10 bases, J lost 0 bases, and 12 bases lay in between. The CDR3 covers 13 residues.

The J gene is TRBJ2-1, the V gene TRBV30; 7 bases align to TRBD2. This CDR3 has 15 residues. Unmatched junction bases numbered 10, after V lost 2 bases and J lost 6 bases. The germline CDR1 and CDR2 sequences are GTSNPN and SVGIG (reference sequence). CDR3 residues: CAWSRLAGVPNEQFF. The DNA of the CDR3 is TGTGCCTGGAGTAGGTTGGCGGGAGTACCCAATGAGCAGTTCTTC.

This chain links TRBV5-6 with TRBJ1-1; 7 bases agree with TRBD1. The CDR3 extends over 11 amino acids. Germline CDR1 is SGHDT and CDR2 is YYEEEE. After removal of 1 base from V and 11 bases from J, the junction contained 2 bases not matched to a gene. CDR3 loop: CASSLTGEAFF. DNA for the CDR3: TGTGCCAGCAGCTTGACAGGGGAGGCTTTCTTT.

This chain uses TRBV5-1 with TRBJ2-5; TRBD1 agrees at 8 bases. Germline CDR1 is SGHRS and CDR2 is YFSETQ. V was clipped by 0 bases and J by 3 bases; unmatched bases: 4. The CDR3 has 15 amino acids. The CDR3 sequence: CASSLDGTGEETQYF. In nucleotides, the CDR3 is TGCGCCAGCAGCTTGGACGGGACAGGAGAAGAGACCCAGTACTTC.

This clone was recorded a few times. The rearrangement joins TRBV18 to TRBJ1-5; D remains ambiguous. CDR1 and CDR2 from the germline V gene are KGHSH and LQKENI. Trimming took 1 base from V and 4 from J, leaving 5 bases between them. There are 13 residues in the CDR3. CDR3 sequence reads: CASSPHGNQPQHF. CDR3 DNA sequence: TGTGCCAGCTCACCACACGGGAATCAGCCCCAGCATTTT.

The chain joins TRBV29-1 to TRBJ1-1, with 7 nucleotides matching TRBD1. The length of the CDR3 is 15 residues. Germline loops: CDR1 SQVTM, CDR2 ANQGSEA. The ends lost 0 bases at V and 4 bases at J; junction bases unmatched: 8. DNA of the CDR3: TGCAGCGTTGAAGAAGGCTACAGGGGACCCACTGAAGCTTTCTTT. This encodes CSVEEGYRGPTEAFF.

In DNA form, the CDR3 reads TGTGCCAGCAGCTTGGGAGGGGTCGTAAATGAAAAACTGTTTTTT. This sequence encodes CASSLGGVVNEKLFF. V and J are TRBV7-9 and TRBJ1-4; TRBD1 might be the D (5 bases). The CDR3 length is 15 residues. V was clipped by 3 bases and J by 5 bases, with 13 bases between them. The germline V gene encodes CDR1 SEHNR and CDR2 FQNEAQ (reference sequence).

The chain recombines TRBV19 with TRBJ1-2, with 9 bases identical to TRBD1. The J segment lost 1 base and the V segment lost 4 bases, leaving 4 bases of the junction unmatched. The CDR3 runs 15 residues. CDR1 is LNHDA, CDR2 SQIVND, per germline (reference sequence). DNA of the CDR3: TGTGCCAGTAGTAGCGGACAGGGGATTAACTATGGCTACACCTTC. The encoded protein is CASSSGQGINYGYTF.

This sequence joins TRBV27 and TRBJ1-1; D gene unclear. The CDR3 consists of 13 residues. Per germline, CDR1 MNHEY and CDR2 SMNVEV (reference sequence). The V and J ends lost 3 bases and 4 bases respectively, with 9 bases between them. CDR3 nucleotides: TGTGCCAGCAGTTTTTGGGCTAGCACTGAAGCTTTCTTT. Protein product: CASSFWASTEAFF.

For the CDR3, the DNA is TGTGCCAGCAGCCTAAGACTAGCGGCCTCCTACAATGAGCAGTTCTTC. This translates into CASSLRLAASYNEQFF. The chain uses TRBV7-6 and TRBJ2-1; TRBD2 matches 9 bases. The CDR3 runs 16 residues. After removal of 5 bases from V and 0 bases from J, the junction contained 5 bases not matched to a gene. Germline V gene sequence: CDR1 SGHVS, CDR2 FNYEAQ.

The chain couples TRBV27 to TRBJ2-1; 10 nucleotides agree with TRBD2. V was pared by 7 bases and J by 8 bases, with 17 bases of the junction left unmatched. Germline-derived CDR1 and CDR2 are MNHEY and SMNVEV (reference sequence). This CDR3 has 17 amino acids. The CDR3 loop is CASTAAPSGRPPHEQFF. In nucleotides, the CDR3 is TGTGCCAGCACCGCAGCCCCTAGCGGGAGACCCCCACATGAGCAGTTCTTC.

This chain connects TRBV11-1 to TRBJ2-3; no definite D call. CDR3 length: 12 amino acids. V was clipped by 2 bases and J by 7 bases, with 7 bases between them. Germline CDR1 SGHAT, CDR2 FQDESV (reference sequence). CDR3 loop: CASSLLGYTQYF. The CDR3 region has the DNA TGTGCCAGCAGCTTACTGGGATATACGCAGTATTTT.

This clone was recorded a few times. The chain combines TRBV19 with TRBJ1-1; D uncertain. The CDR3 contains 13 residues. Per the germline V gene, CDR1 is LNHDA and CDR2 is SQIVND (reference sequence). V lost 3 bases to trimming and J lost 0 bases, with 5 bases between them. CDR3 nucleotides: TGTGCCAGTAGTATCTCTATGAACACTGAAGCTTTCTTT. This sequence encodes CASSISMNTEAFF.

This sequence joins TRBV19 and TRBJ1-2, with D unclear. Deletions cut 1 base from V and 1 base from J, with 13 bases between. CDR3 size: 16 residues. The germline CDR1 and CDR2 sequences are LNHDA and SQIVND (reference sequence). In nucleotides, the CDR3 is TGTGCCAGTAGTATAGGAGGTCCGATTAATAACTATGGCTACACCTTC. Translation gives CASSIGGPINNYGYTF. The full variable domain, rest sourced from reference TRBV19 and TRBJ1-2, is DGGITQSPKYLFRKEGQNVTLSCEQNLNHDAMYWYRQDPGQGLRLIYYSQIVNDFQKGDIAEGYSVSREKKESFPLTVTSAQKNPTAFYLCASSIGGPINNYGYTFGSGTRLTVV.

The rearrangement uses TRBV23-1 and TRBJ1-2; D may be TRBD1 (5 bases). TRBV23-1 is treated as an ORF (open reading frame) with a function not yet certain. The length of the CDR3 is 12 residues. Trimming shortened V by 7 bases and J by 13 bases, and 19 bases separated the two germline ends. Here the CDR3 DNA reads TGCGCCAGCACCCTAGGGACCGCTCCAGGCACCTTC. This sequence encodes CASTLGTAPGTF.